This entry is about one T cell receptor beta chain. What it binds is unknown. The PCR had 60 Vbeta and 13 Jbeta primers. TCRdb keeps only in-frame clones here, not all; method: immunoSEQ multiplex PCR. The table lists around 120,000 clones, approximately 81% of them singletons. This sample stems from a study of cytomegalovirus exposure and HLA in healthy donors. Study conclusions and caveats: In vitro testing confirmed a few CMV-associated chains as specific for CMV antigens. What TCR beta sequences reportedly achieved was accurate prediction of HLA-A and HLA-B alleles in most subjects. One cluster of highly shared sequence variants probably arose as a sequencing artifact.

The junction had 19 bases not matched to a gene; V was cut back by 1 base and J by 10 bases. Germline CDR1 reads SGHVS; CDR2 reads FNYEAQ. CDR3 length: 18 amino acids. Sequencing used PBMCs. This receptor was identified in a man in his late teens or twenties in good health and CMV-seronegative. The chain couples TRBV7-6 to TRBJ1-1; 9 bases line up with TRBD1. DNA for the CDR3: TGTGCCAGCAGCTTAGAATTAGTGGACAGGGGCTCCGTAAGGGGAGCTTTCTTT. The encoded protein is CASSLELVDRGSVRGAFF. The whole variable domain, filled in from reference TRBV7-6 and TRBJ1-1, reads GAGVSQSPRYKVTKRGQDVALRCDPISGHVSLYWYRQALGQGPEFLTYFNYEAQQDKSGLPNDRFSAERPEGSISTLTIQRTEQRDSAMYRCASSLELVDRGSVRGAFFGQGTRLTVV.